The sequence of this TCR beta chain was determined in a study of OX40 agonist ivuxolimab in advanced cancers. General study points: Clonal expansion from baseline to week 6 occurred in both CD4+ and CD8+ T cells. Low clonal expansion, among the lowest seen, marked partial responders at 0.1-3.0 mg/kg.

Enrollment shut out patients with autoimmune disease history or systemic immunosuppression. The CDR3 is 15 amino acids. Germline V gene sequence: CDR1 GTSNPN, CDR2 SVGIG (reference sequence). Trimming shortened V by 0 bases and J by 3 bases, and 15 bases separated the two germline ends. Of note for this clone: Its target is unknown.

Generated by immunoSEQ multiplex PCR, the TCRdb table keeps only in-frame clones and is missing some. The data contain around 86,000 clones, about 91% of them singletons. The input for sequencing was CD4+ or CD8+ T cells sorted from blood, taken in a trial of the OX40 agonist ivuxolimab. The sequence derives from an adult with an advanced solid tumor such as melanoma, head and neck, liver or kidney cancer. This chain joins TRBV30 and TRBJ2-7, with a possible D match to TRBD2 (6 bases). CDR3 bases: TGTGCCTGGAGTGTACCATTTAGCGGTATCTACGAGCAGTACTTC. Amino acid sequence: CAWSVPFSGIYEQYF.